What follows is one TCR beta chain and its context. These data are taken from a study of blood T cell repertoires in COVID-19. Study at large: The origin of the acute and convalescent COVID-19 samples was the United States, Italy and Spain. Sources were T cells, B-cell-depleted T cells, or PBMCs; the material itself was cDNA or gDNA.

Authors' analysis steps: Quantification of nucleated cells was approximated via reference gene primer amplification. Sequencing used immunoSEQ multiplex PCR; TCRdb keeps in-frame clones, though not all of them. V, J and clone size are taken as reported in that table, and D and trimming were inferred from the DNA itself. The data hold approximately 180,000 clones, with 70% to 90% observed a single time. Germline CDR1 reads LGHNA; CDR2 reads YNFKEQ. This CDR3 has 17 residues. Unmatched junction bases numbered 2, after V lost 0 bases and J lost 1 base. Sequencing was done on a sample of peripheral blood. The chain is built from TRBV4-2 and TRBJ2-3; 12 bases agree with TRBD2. The sequence was collected from a human donor with active or convalescent COVID-19. The donor label of this sample is uncertain. The CDR3 sequence: CASSQEGLAGRTDTQYF. For the CDR3, the DNA is TGTGCCAGCAGCCAAGAAGGACTAGCGGGGCGCACAGATACGCAGTATTTT.